The T cell receptor beta chain described here comes from a study of tumor-infiltrating lymphocytes in primary liver carcinoma. The template, 500 ng total RNA, yielded TCR beta cDNA made with a constant-region primer. Library construction for TCR beta comprised three nested multiplex PCR rounds performed with slightly modified ARM-PCR. Investigators reported that the first two PCR rounds, at approximately 11 cycles each, used TRBV1-TRBV30 forward primers with a C-beta reverse primer. Using its own MiXCR run on the multiplex PCR reads, TCRdb lists one record per CDR3 protein. Among 40,000 or so distinct CDR3 sequences listed, 75% were seen once. Co-extracting RNA and DNA was done with roughly 17-34 mg of unsorted bulk tissue as input. This CDR3 has 16 residues. From germline, CDR1 is MNHNS and CDR2 SASEGT. The ends lost 3 bases at V and 0 bases at J; junction bases unmatched: 5. Of note for this clonotype: Since the CDR3 does not end with the conserved phenylalanine or tryptophan, this likely comes from a read error.

The TCR was taken from a man aged 40-49 years with primary liver carcinoma and hepatitis B virus infection. This chain joins TRBV6-1 and TRBJ2-3; 8 bases agree with TRBD2. The sequenced sample was tumor-adjacent normal liver tissue. The CDR3 sequence: CASSDIPGGSTDTQYY. The DNA of the CDR3 is TGTGCCAGCAGTGACATCCCGGGAGGGAGCACAGATACGCAGTATTAT.